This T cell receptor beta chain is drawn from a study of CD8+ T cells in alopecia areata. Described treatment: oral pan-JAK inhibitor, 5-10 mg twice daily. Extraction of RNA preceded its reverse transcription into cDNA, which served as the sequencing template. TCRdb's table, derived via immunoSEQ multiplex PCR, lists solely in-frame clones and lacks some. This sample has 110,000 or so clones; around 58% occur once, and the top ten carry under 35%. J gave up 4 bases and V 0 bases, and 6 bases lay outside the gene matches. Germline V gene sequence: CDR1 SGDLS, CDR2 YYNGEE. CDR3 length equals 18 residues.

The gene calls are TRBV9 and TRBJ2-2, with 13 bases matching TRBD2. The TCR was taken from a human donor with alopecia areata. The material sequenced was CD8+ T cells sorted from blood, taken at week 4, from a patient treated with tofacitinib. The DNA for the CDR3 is TGTGCCAGCAGCGTAGCTCAACTAGCGGGGGGGACCACCGGGGAGCTGTTTTTT. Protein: CASSVAQLAGGTTGELFF.